This T cell receptor beta chain was sequenced during a study of T cell repertoires in cytomegalovirus infection. TCRdb reanalysed the reads using MiXCR and keeps one entry per CDR3 protein. The top ten hold about two thirds of the sample, which has about 110,000 distinct CDR3 sequences, under 45% seen once. Germline lookup yields CDR1 MNHEY and CDR2 SMNVEV (reference sequence). The CDR3 is 15 amino acids. Trimming cost V 3 bases and J 6 bases, with 17 bases left between them. This clonotype came up a few times. Its antigen is currently unknown. The study's findings and limits: CMV carriers with the relevant HLA were identified by cumulative public TCR beta family frequency. HLA-C-restricted CMV-specific TCR beta clonotypes were dominant in the ex vivo response.

The receptor comes from a human donor in good health (CMV status not recorded). Some clones in this sample may be carry-over from other donors' samples. Specimen: CD8+ T cells from cultured PBMCs, collected from culture after CMV antigen stimulation. This rearrangement joins TRBV27 to TRBJ1-2, with a possible D match to TRBD1 (6 bases). In DNA, the CDR3 is TGTGCCAGCAGTTTTGTGGGATCAGGGGAGGATGGCTACACCTTC. Encoded protein: CASSFVGSGEDGYTF.